The rows below give T cell receptor beta chains drawn from one sample of a study of T cells in Graves' hyperthyroidism and ophthalmopathy. TCRdb processed the multiplex PCR reads anew with MiXCR; each CDR3 protein has one entry. The table records approximately 520,000 distinct CDR3 sequences, under 25% of them present only once. The sequenced sample was blood. All receptors come from a man between 18 and 29 years old with Graves' hyperthyroidism. Both conserved end residues are part of each CDR3. Fields, in order: CDR3 length, J gene, clone size, D gene, V gene, CDR3 DNA, CDR3 protein. D genes are given only for firm matches. The size entry is marked missing in some rows and otherwise reads once, few, many or a size class.

>14|TRBJ1-1|many|NA|TRBV7-9
TGTGCCAGCAGCCCAGCCGGGACAAGAGCTGAAGCTTTCTTT
CASSPAGTRAEAFF
>12|TRBJ2-1|NA|NA|TRBV6-1
TGTGCCAGCAGTGGAGGTTGGGATGAGCAGTTCTTC
CASSGGWDEQFF
>15|TRBJ2-7|many|NA|TRBV29-1
TGCAGCGTCGAACTGGGGAGAAGATCATCCTACGAGCAGTACTTC
CSVELGRRSSYEQYF
>11|TRBJ1-1|NA|NA|TRBV6-1
TGTGCCAGCAGTGAGTATACTGAAGCTTTCTTT
CASSEYTEAFF
>11|TRBJ1-1|many|TRBD1|TRBV27
TGTGCCAGCAGCGAGGGACAGAAAGCTTTCTTT
CASSEGQKAFF
>14|TRBJ2-1|few|TRBD2|TRBV19
TGTGCCAGTAGTATACAGGGAGGGGACAATGAGCAGTTCTTC
CASSIQGGDNEQFF
>15|TRBJ1-3|NA|NA|TRBV6-2/TRBV6-3
TGTGCCAGCACCGCGAGGCAGGACTCTGGAAACACCATATATTTT
CASTARQDSGNTIYF
>16|TRBJ2-2|many|NA|TRBV25-1
TGTGCCAGCAGTGAATGGAGGGGCGTGAACACCGGGGAGCTGTTTTTT
CASSEWRGVNTGELFF
>13|TRBJ1-1|NA|NA|TRBV7-3
TGTGCCAGCATGAGATCCCGGGGCACTGAAGCTTTCTTT
CASMRSRGTEAFF
>15|TRBJ2-2|few|NA|TRBV20-1
TGCAGTGCCGGGGTCGGGAACGCGAACACCGGGGAGCTGTTTTTT
CSAGVGNANTGELFF
>22|TRBJ2-7|few|NA|TRBV21-1
TGTGCCAGCAGCAGTTCCCCATTAACCGGGACTAGCGGGCCTAGTGCTTCCTACGAGCAGTACTTC
CASSSSPLTGTSGPSASYEQYF
>18|TRBJ2-7|many|TRBD1|TRBV2
TGTGCCAGCAGTGAAGCAGAAGGACAGGGGGCGCCGGGGGACGAGCAGTACTTC
CASSEAEGQGAPGDEQYF
>12|TRBJ2-7|few|NA|TRBV29-1
TGCAGCGTCGAAGACTTTAACTACGAGCAGTACTTC
CSVEDFNYEQYF
>14|TRBJ2-5|many|TRBD1|TRBV6-5
TGTGCCAGCAGTTCCACAGGGGGCCCAGAGACCCAGTACTTC
CASSSTGGPETQYF
>16|TRBJ1-1|few|NA|TRBV4-1
TGCGCCAGCAGCCAAGATAGTACGGGAGGTAGTGGTGAAGCTTTCTTT
CASSQDSTGGSGEAFF
>12|TRBJ2-2|NA|NA|TRBV5-4
TGTGCCAGCAGCTATGGGGGCGGGGAGCTGTGTTTT
CASSYGGGELCF
>14|TRBJ2-7|NA|NA|TRBV12-3/TRBV12-4
TGTGCCAGCTCCTGGGGGCTAGCGAGTCGAGAGCAGTACTTC
CASSWGLASREQYF
>15|TRBJ1-2|many|TRBD1|TRBV11-2
TGTGCCAGCAGGTTAACAGGGGGCGCTGGCTATGGCTACACCTTC
CASRLTGGAGYGYTF
>14|TRBJ1-2|many|NA|TRBV20-1
TGCAGTGCTAGTTTCGGGTCCATTAACTATGGCTACACCTTC
CSASFGSINYGYTF
>14|TRBJ1-6|few|NA|TRBV18
TGTGCCAGCTCACCGGGTGGGGATGATTCACCCCTCCACTTT
CASSPGGDDSPLHF
>16|TRBJ2-3|NA|TRBD2|TRBV2
TGTGCCAGCAGTGTCGCAAGCGGGACGTTCGCAGATACGCAGTATTTT
CASSVASGTFADTQYF
>15|TRBJ1-3|many|NA|TRBV7-8
TGTGCCAGCAAGTGGGGACCTCATCTTGGAAACACCATATATTTT
CASKWGPHLGNTIYF
>15|TRBJ2-4|NA|NA|TRBV6-1
TGTGCCAGCACCCTAACCGGATTGGGCAAAAACATTCAGTACTTC
CASTLTGLGKNIQYF
>14|TRBJ1-1|many|NA|TRBV20-1
TGCAGTGCTAGAGATCCCCACAGGAACACTGAAGCTTTCTTT
CSARDPHRNTEAFF
>14|TRBJ2-2|NA|NA|TRBV27
TGTGCCAGCAGTGGACTGAGAGGCACCGGGGAGCTGTTTTTT
CASSGLRGTGELFF
>13|TRBJ1-6|NA|NA|TRBV30
TGTGCCTGGAACCCAGGGGATTATTCACCCCTCCACTTT
CAWNPGDYSPLHF
>13|TRBJ1-3|NA|NA|TRBV19
TGTGCCAGTAGGACAGGTCCTGGAAACACCATATATTTT
CASRTGPGNTIYF
>13|TRBJ2-5|many|NA|TRBV7-6
TGTGCCAGCAGCTCCGGGACTCAGGAGACCCAGTACTTC
CASSSGTQETQYF
>13|TRBJ1-1|NA|NA|TRBV20-1
TGCAGTGCGGGGGACAAGGGGAACACTGAAGCTTTGTTT
CSAGDKGNTEALF
>12|TRBJ1-2|NA|NA|TRBV12-3/TRBV12-4
TGTGTCTCCGGGGAGTACAACTATGGCTACACCTTC
CVSGEYNYGYTF
>15|TRBJ1-2|many|NA|TRBV6-1
TGTGCCAGCAGTGAATGGATTGGGGGAGGGTTTGGCTACACCTTC
CASSEWIGGGFGYTF
>14|TRBJ2-2|few|NA|TRBV19
TGTGCCAGTAGTATAAGGGGATTCCCCGGGGAGCTGTTTTTT
CASSIRGFPGELFF
>15|TRBJ2-7|few|TRBD1|TRBV28
TGTGCCAGCAGTTCCGCCGGGACAGTAGTCTACGAGCAGTACTTC
CASSSAGTVVYEQYF
>15|TRBJ2-5|many|NA|TRBV29-1
TGCAGCGTTGAAGTCCTTGGGAGGCAACAAGAGACCCAGTACTTC
CSVEVLGRQQETQYF
>13|TRBJ1-2|few|TRBD1|TRBV5-1
TGCGCCAGCAGCCGGGGACAGGGATGGGGCTACACCTTC
CASSRGQGWGYTF
>13|TRBJ1-1|many|TRBD1|TRBV6-1
TGTGCCAGCAGTGGCTGGACAGGGACTGAAGCTTTCTTT
CASSGWTGTEAFF
>15|TRBJ1-2|many|TRBD1|TRBV6-1
TGTGCCAGCAGTCCCCAGGGGGTAGCTAACTATGGCTACACCTTC
CASSPQGVANYGYTF